The entry below gives a single T cell receptor beta chain sequence along with its context. Its target is not known. Produced via immunoSEQ multiplex PCR; TCRdb's table is partial and in-frame only. The sample holds about 120,000 clones; under 95% are singletons and the top ten take 5% to 5.5%. This entry is derived from a study of T cell responses to AZD1222 COVID-19 vaccine. This CDR3 region has 20 residues. Germline V gene sequence: CDR1 LGHDT, CDR2 YNNKEL (reference sequence). With V trimmed by 2 bases and J by 0 bases, 13 bases remained unmatched. Broader study findings: Regions 160-218 and 743-854 held dominance among vaccine-associated CD4 TCRs, which spanned spike. The reported proportion of spike-specific TCRs targeting unmutated variant regions was nearly half. The donor cohort was predominantly white British with a female majority, and clonal diversity may have been underestimated. The study found Spike-specific TCR breadth and depth rose after two AZD1222 doses.

The sample consisted of peripheral blood, taken on day 0 of AZD1222 vaccination. This clonotype was obtained from an adult in good health. The chain has TRBV3-1 (or the pseudogene TRBV3-2) and TRBJ2-4, with 10 bases matching TRBD2. The CDR3 loop reads CASSQSVSGRVFLAKNIQYF. The DNA for the CDR3 is TGTGCCAGCAGCCAAAGCGTCAGCGGGAGGGTTTTTCTAGCCAAAAACATTCAGTACTTC.